This entry lists 8 T cell receptor beta chains sequenced from one sample in a study of blood T cell repertoires in COVID-19. The protocol was immunoSEQ multiplex PCR, while the TCRdb copy is restricted to in-frame clones and leaves out a portion. The repertoire holds 60,000 or so clones, roughly four fifths seen once, with approximately 15% in the top ten. The sample comprised peripheral blood. The receptor set was obtained from a man at least 80 years old with acute or convalescent COVID-19.

This clone was detected only once. J is TRBJ1-5 and V is TRBV7-2; 8 bases match TRBD1. J was trimmed by 2 bases and V by 3 bases; bases with no gene match: 6. CDR1 and CDR2 (germline): SGHTA, FQGNSA. The length of the CDR3 is 16 residues. The CDR3 bases are TGTGCCAGCAGCTTTGTCGGGACAGGAGGCAATCAGCCCCAGCATTTT. It specifies CASSFVGTGGNQPQHF.

The CDR3 DNA is TGTGCCAGCAGCTCTGGACAGGGGCGCAATCAGCCCCAGCATTTT. It is translated as CASSSGQGRNQPQHF. V is TRBV13 and J is TRBJ1-5, with 9 bases aligning to TRBD1. Unmatched junction bases numbered 3, after V lost 4 bases and J lost 2 bases. The CDR3 has 15 residues. The germline CDR1 and CDR2 sequences are PRHDT and FYEKMQ (reference sequence).

This chain connects TRBV25-1 to TRBJ1-2; possible D gene TRBD1, 5 bases. Deletions cut 1 base from V and 6 bases from J, with 12 bases between. Germline assignment: CDR1 MGHDK and CDR2 SYGVNS. The CDR3 contains 14 residues. CDR3: CASSESGRQDGYTF. For the CDR3, the DNA is TGTGCCAGCAGTGAATCAGGGCGGCAGGATGGCTACACCTTC.

This clone has just one count. V is TRBV6-5 and J is TRBJ1-2, with TRBD1 identical over 7 bases. CDR3 length equals 13 residues. The trim removed 8 bases at V and 1 base at J, leaving 4 bases unmatched. CDR1 and CDR2 (germline): MNHEY, SVGAGI. CDR3 protein: CASWDRFNYGYTF. DNA of the CDR3: TGTGCCAGCTGGGACAGATTTAACTATGGCTACACCTTC.

This CDR3 reads CASSTSGETDNTGELFF. The CDR3, as DNA: TGTGCCAGCAGCACTAGCGGAGAAACAGATAACACCGGGGAGCTGTTTTTT. V and J are TRBV7-9 and TRBJ2-2; 8 nucleotides agree with TRBD2. Trimming took 5 bases from V and 2 from J; bases not matched to a gene: 10. CDR3 length equals 17 residues. Germline V lookup: CDR1 SEHNR, CDR2 FQNEAQ (reference sequence). The full variable domain, completed using reference TRBV7-9 and TRBJ2-2, is DTGVSQNPRHKITKRGQNVTFRCDPISEHNRLYWYRQTLGQGPEFLTYFQNEAQLEKSRLLSDRFSAERPKGSFSTLEIQRTEQGDSAMYLCASSTSGETDNTGELFFGEGSRLTVL.

The V gene is TRBV13, the J gene TRBJ1-1, with D possibly TRBD1 on 6 matching bases. This CDR3 contains 16 residues. V lost 1 base and J lost 0, with 12 bases in between. The V gene's germline CDR1 is PRHDT and CDR2 FYEKMQ (reference sequence). The CDR3 spells CASSLAGVYMNTEAFF. The CDR3 coding sequence is TGTGCCAGCAGCTTAGCAGGGGTCTACATGAACACTGAAGCTTTCTTT.

This CDR3 is CASSSFGGASYNEQFF. The CDR3 bases are TGTGCCAGCAGCTCCTTCGGGGGGGCATCCTACAATGAGCAGTTCTTC. The chain joins TRBV5-4 to TRBJ2-1; the match to TRBD2 covers 8 bases. The germline CDR1 and CDR2 sequences are SGHNT and YYREEE (reference sequence). After removal of 3 bases from V and 1 base from J, the junction contained 6 bases not matched to a gene. This CDR3 region has 16 residues.

This clone was counted once. This sequence joins TRBV6-1 and TRBJ2-3; 7 bases fit TRBD2. The CDR3 covers 15 residues. J was trimmed by 2 bases and V by 3 bases; bases with no gene match: 5. The germline gives CDR1 MNHNS, CDR2 SASEGT. The CDR3 DNA reads as TGTGCCAGCAGTGATGACGGGGGGTTCACAGATACGCAGTATTTT. This encodes CASSDDGGFTDTQYF.